These 22 T cell receptor beta chains share one sample of origin, sequenced in a study of OX40 agonist ivuxolimab in advanced cancers. Repertoires were generated with immunoSEQ multiplex PCR, while TCRdb's copy carries only in-frame clones and drops some. The data contain approximately 77,000 clones, less than 95% of them seen just once; the ten biggest clones take up 1.5% to 2%. The sequencing here drew on CD4+ or CD8+ T cells sorted from blood, taken in a trial of the OX40 agonist ivuxolimab. These receptors originate from an adult with an advanced solid tumor such as melanoma, head and neck, liver or kidney cancer.

This clone was observed a single time. An end of the junction does not agree with germline; a read error may underlie this. The chain is built from TRBV5-3 and TRBJ1-2, with D possibly TRBD1 on 5 matching bases. TRBV5-3 is identified as an open reading frame with a role that is uncertain. This CDR3 comprises 14 residues. CDR3 sequence: CASSLVRDNYGYTF. The CDR3 nucleotides are TGTGCCAGCAGCTTGGTAAGGGACAACTATGGCTACACCTTC.

The rearrangement joins TRBV5-1 to TRBJ2-7; 11 bases agree with TRBD1. After removal of 4 bases from V and 6 bases from J, the junction contained 6 bases not matched to a gene. The CDR3 runs to 14 residues. Germline values: CDR1 SGHRS, CDR2 YFSETQ. This CDR3 is CASSGWDRGTEQYF. The CDR3 bases are TGCGCCAGCAGCGGCTGGGACAGGGGGACCGAGCAGTACTTC. Full variable domain (outside the CDR3, taken from reference TRBV5-1 and TRBJ2-7): KAGVTQTPRYLIKTRGQQVTLSCSPISGHRSVSWYQQTPGQGLQFLFEYFSETQRNKGNFPGRFSGRQFSNSRSEMNVSTLELGDSALYLCASSGWDRGTEQYFGPGTRLTVT.

V gene TRBV6-4 combines with J gene TRBJ2-1; D remains ambiguous. The CDR3 sequence is 14 residues long. Trimming removed 5 bases from V and 7 bases from J, with 15 bases in between. Germline V CDR1 and CDR2: MRHNA, SNTAGT. CDR3 in DNA: TGTGCCAGCAGTAGTGGGCAGTTAGGGAATGAGCAGTTCTTC. This encodes CASSSGQLGNEQFF.

The V and J genes are TRBV2 and TRBJ1-6; D unresolved. Trimming took off 5 bases at V and 7 bases at J, with 15 bases between the two ends. Germline V gene sequence: CDR1 SNHLY, CDR2 FYNNEI. CDR3 length: 15 residues. The CDR3 loop reads CASSWTGKVNSPLHF. CDR3 DNA: TGTGCCAGCAGTTGGACCGGGAAGGTGAATTCACCCCTCCACTTT.

The gene calls are TRBV7-2 and TRBJ2-1; TRBD2 agrees at 10 bases. After removal of 5 bases from V and 7 bases from J, the junction contained 8 bases not matched to a gene. The CDR3 has 15 amino acids. Germline V gives CDR1 SGHTA, CDR2 FQGNSA. As DNA, the CDR3 is TGTGCCAGCAGCCCGAGCGGGAGGGCCGATAATGAGCAGTTCTTC. Residues: CASSPSGRADNEQFF.

The chain couples TRBV5-6 to TRBJ2-7, with D tentatively TRBD1 (6 bases). This CDR3 has 15 amino acids. The V end lost 0 bases, the J end lost 6 bases, and 16 bases lay between the germline ends. CDR1 and CDR2 from the germline V gene are SGHDT and YYEEEE. The CDR3: CASSLGPGAVGEQYF. In nucleotides, the CDR3 is TGTGCCAGCAGCTTGGGACCAGGGGCCGTGGGCGAGCAGTACTTC.

CDR3 sequence reads: CASSGYREMEAFF. The DNA of the CDR3 is TGTGCCAGCAGTGGTTACAGGGAAATGGAGGCTTTCTTT. This chain uses TRBV6-1 with TRBJ1-1, with a tentative D call TRBD1 (6 bases). Deletions cut 4 bases from V and 11 bases from J, with 17 bases between. Germline V gene data show CDR1 as MNHNS and CDR2 as SASEGT. The CDR3 has 13 amino acids.

This chain connects TRBV25-1 to TRBJ2-5; 11 nucleotides line up with TRBD2. V shed 2 bases and J 4 bases; nucleotides not matched to a gene: 6. The germline V gene has CDR1 MGHDK and CDR2 SYGVNS. The CDR3 covers 16 residues. DNA of the CDR3: TGTGCCAGCAGTGAACGACTTAGCGGGAGGGGAGAGACCCAGTACTTC. Protein product: CASSERLSGRGETQYF.

The genes are TRBV6-6 and TRBJ1-4, with TRBD1 as a possible D gene (5 bases). This CDR3 is 15 amino acids long. The V end was cut by 2 bases, the J end by 2 bases, with 9 bases between. Germline CDR1 is MNHNY and CDR2 is SVGAGI (reference sequence). The CDR3, as DNA: TGTGCCAGCAGTTACCAGGGCAGGACTAATGAAAAACTGTTTTTT. This sequence encodes CASSYQGRTNEKLFF.

The V call is TRBV19, the J call TRBJ2-1; no clear D gene. The length of the CDR3 is 13 residues. V lost 4 bases, J lost 0 bases, and 4 bases lay in between. The germline CDR1 and CDR2 sequences are LNHDA and SQIVND (reference sequence). The CDR3 region is CASSRGSYNEQFF. The CDR3 DNA follows: TGTGCCAGTAGTAGGGGCTCCTACAATGAGCAGTTCTTC.

V and J are TRBV7-8 and TRBJ2-4; D is perhaps TRBD1 (5 bases). The germline V and J ends were trimmed by 5 bases and 1 base, with 6 bases remaining between them. The germline gives CDR1 SGHVS, CDR2 FQNEAQ. The CDR3 length is 13 residues. CDR3 loop: CASSPGAKNIQYF. CDR3 coding DNA: TGTGCCAGCAGCCCAGGGGCCAAAAACATTCAGTACTTC.

This clone appeared once. DNA for the CDR3: TGCGCCAGCAGCTTGGCCGTGACTAGCGGAACCGGGGAGCTGTTTTTT. Its protein is CASSLAVTSGTGELFF. The J gene is TRBJ2-2, the V gene TRBV5-1; 9 bases map to TRBD2. This CDR3 spans 16 amino acids. V was clipped by 0 bases and J by 5 bases; unmatched bases: 5. The V gene's germline CDR1 is SGHRS and CDR2 YFSETQ.

The chain links TRBV5-4 to TRBJ2-1, with 10 bases identical to TRBD2. Germline V gene data show CDR1 as SGHNT and CDR2 as YYREEE (reference sequence). The ends lost 0 bases at V and 5 bases at J; junction bases unmatched: 2. The CDR3 runs to 15 residues. Here the CDR3 DNA reads TGTGCCAGCAGCTTGGTAGCGGGGGGCAACAATGAGCAGTTCTTC. It codes for CASSLVAGGNNEQFF.

V and J are TRBV7-9 and TRBJ1-1; 8 bases line up with TRBD1. The ends lost 5 bases at V and 4 bases at J; junction bases unmatched: 6. Germline V gives CDR1 SEHNR, CDR2 FQNEAQ (reference sequence). This CDR3 spans 14 amino acids. CDR3 nucleotide sequence: TGTGCCAGCAGCCTCCAGGGGGCGCCCACTGAAGCTTTCTTT. It specifies CASSLQGAPTEAFF.

The DNA for the CDR3 is TGTGCCAGCAGCTACACGGGACAGGGGTATGGCTACACCTTC. Translation: CASSYTGQGYGYTF. The rearrangement uses TRBV5-6 and TRBJ1-2, with 10 bases identical to TRBD1. J gave up 5 bases and V 3 bases, and 4 bases lay outside the gene matches. This CDR3 is 14 amino acids long. Germline V gene lookup returns CDR1 SGHDT and CDR2 YYEEEE. Filled out from reference TRBV5-6 and TRBJ1-2, the complete variable domain reads DAGVTQSPTHLIKTRGQQVTLRCSPKSGHDTVSWYQQALGQGPQFIFQYYEEEERQRGNFPDRFSGHQFPNYSSELNVNALLLGDSALYLCASSYTGQGYGYTFGSGTRLTVV.

This clone has just a few counts. This sequence joins TRBV5-1 and TRBJ2-7, with D unresolved. The CDR3 totals 15 residues. Trimming cost V 4 bases and J 7 bases, with 21 bases left between them. Per germline, CDR1 SGHRS and CDR2 YFSETQ. CDR3 residues: CASSPRAAVPLEQYF. CDR3 in DNA: TGCGCCAGCAGCCCTCGAGCCGCCGTCCCTCTAGAGCAGTACTTC.

V and J are TRBV7-8 and TRBJ2-1, with D perhaps being TRBD1 or TRBD2 (5 bases each). Trimming cost V 5 bases and J 8 bases, with 22 bases left between them. The CDR3 extends over 16 amino acids. Germline V gene lookup returns CDR1 SGHVS and CDR2 FQNEAQ. The CDR3 DNA follows: TGTGCCAGCAGCCCGAGAGGGACGCTACAACTACATGAGCAGTTCTTC. Protein sequence: CASSPRGTLQLHEQFF.

The rearrangement uses TRBV10-1 and TRBJ2-1; 10 bases map to TRBD2. The CDR3 sequence is 16 residues long. V lost 2 bases and J lost 6; bases outside the gene matches: 7. Per the germline V gene, CDR1 is WNHNN and CDR2 is SYGVQD (reference sequence). The CDR3 DNA follows: TGCGCCAGCAGTGAGGGTGGAGCGGGAGGGCCCAATGAGCAGTTCTTC. Its translation is CASSEGGAGGPNEQFF.

This clone was seen just once. The J gene is TRBJ2-1, the V gene TRBV5-4; TRBD1 agrees at 9 bases. This CDR3 has 15 residues. V was pared by 0 bases and J by 7 bases, with 5 bases of the junction left unmatched. Per germline, CDR1 SGHNT and CDR2 YYREEE (reference sequence). CDR3 residues: CASSLEDRGWNEQFF. The CDR3 DNA reads TGTGCCAGCAGCTTGGAGGACAGGGGATGGAATGAGCAGTTCTTC.

The chain combines TRBV7-2 with TRBJ1-2; possibly TRBD1 for D (6 bases). Germline CDR1 SGHTA, CDR2 FQGNSA. The CDR3 runs to 14 residues. V dropped 5 bases and J dropped 4 bases, with 14 bases sitting between them. The CDR3 DNA follows: TGTGCCAGCAGCAAACAGGGTTGGGGCTATGGCTACACCTTC. Translation: CASSKQGWGYGYTF.

The J gene is TRBJ2-5, the V gene TRBV5-4; D possibly corresponds to TRBD1 (6 bases). The germline V gene encodes CDR1 SGHNT and CDR2 YYREEE (reference sequence). V was shortened by 5 bases and J by 5 bases, with 13 bases between the two germline ends. The CDR3 is made up of 13 amino acids. CDR3 protein: CASSSQGPETQYF. The CDR3 DNA sequence: TGTGCCAGCAGTTCCCAGGGGCCGGAGACCCAGTACTTC.

This clone was detected a few times. This chain joins TRBV19 and TRBJ1-5; D is ambiguous. The ends were cut back, 7 bases at V and 7 bases at J, with 11 bases in the middle. The CDR3 length is 12 residues. From germline, CDR1 is LNHDA and CDR2 SQIVND (reference sequence). Written as DNA, the CDR3 is TGTGCCAGTACGACTGGCGACCAGCCCCAGCATTTT. It specifies CASTTGDQPQHF.